The entry below gives a single T cell receptor beta chain sequence along with its context. These data originate in a study of OX40 agonist ivuxolimab in advanced cancers. The CDR3 length is 14 residues. Trimming took off 0 bases at V and 0 bases at J, with 6 bases between the two ends. Germline CDR1 is SGHKS and CDR2 is YYEKEE (reference sequence). Some clones are missing from TCRdb's copy, which holds only in-frame ones; the method was immunoSEQ multiplex PCR. In the table there are 94,000 or so clones, under 90% of which are singletons. This chain connects TRBV5-5 to TRBJ1-1; no clear D. The clonotype originates from an adult with an advanced solid tumor such as melanoma, head and neck, liver or kidney cancer. The starting material was CD4+ or CD8+ T cells sorted from blood, obtained in a trial of the OX40 agonist ivuxolimab. CDR3 sequence: CASSLEFMNTEAFF. In DNA, the CDR3 is TGTGCCAGCAGCTTGGAATTCATGAACACTGAAGCTTTCTTT.